The clone carrying this TCR beta chain was seen a handful of times. Its antigen is still unknown. This sample was taken from a study of response to subunit inactivated influenza vaccine. Findings and caveats of the study: Few new T cells, the authors suggested, are recruited by each seasonal influenza vaccination.

TCRdb reprocessed the RT-PCR reads with MiXCR, giving one entry per CDR3 protein. The repertoire holds about 650,000 distinct CDR3 sequences, with 14% as singletons. Trimming cost V 2 bases and J 11 bases, with 15 bases left between them. The length of the CDR3 is 13 residues. This clonotype was sampled from a man between 45 and 60 years old who received an inactivated influenza vaccine. Sequencing used PBMCs from blood, obtained less than 15 days before vaccination. The J gene is TRBJ1-1, the V gene TRBV12-3 or TRBV12-4; no clear D. CDR3 sequence: CASSLSGERSAFF. The CDR3 DNA follows: TGTGCCAGCAGTTTAAGCGGGGAGAGGTCGGCTTTCTTT.